These 18 T cell receptor beta chains came from one sample sequenced in a study of blood T cells in healthy people across ages. Primers used in a second PCR of roughly 7 to 12 cycles were a sample-barcoded 5' primer and a J-beta primer mix. In TCRdb, the 5' RACE reads were re-called with MiXCR into one record per CDR3 protein. Found here are fewer than 650,000 distinct CDR3 sequences, roughly a quarter of them singletons; the top ten hold about 3.3%. These data were likewise used in another study, on T cells of mothers and their children.

The sequenced sample was blood. The receptor source for this set is a boy younger than 10 in good health.

J is TRBJ2-7 and V is TRBV13; 8 bases agree with TRBD1. The V gene's germline CDR1 is PRHDT and CDR2 FYEKMQ (reference sequence). There are 13 residues in the CDR3. The junction had 3 bases not matched to a gene; V was cut back by 8 bases and J by 0 bases. This CDR3 is CASRDRTSYEQYF. In nucleotides, the CDR3 is TGTGCCAGCCGGGACAGGACCTCCTACGAGCAGTACTTC.

This clonotype has a handful of counts. J is TRBJ1-2 and V is TRBV12-3 or TRBV12-4, with a weak D call TRBD1 (5 bases). Trimming left V 6 bases short and J 4 bases short, with 15 bases between. There are 14 residues in the CDR3. Here the CDR3 reads CASSSKGAGYGYTF. The CDR3 DNA sequence: TGTGCCAGCAGCTCGAAAGGGGCCGGCTATGGCTACACCTTC.

The chain uses TRBV7-9 and TRBJ1-2; tentatively, D is TRBD1 (6 bases). The V and J ends lost 4 bases and 4 bases respectively, with 19 bases between them. This CDR3 comprises 16 residues. Germline V gene sequence: CDR1 SEHNR, CDR2 FQNEAQ (reference sequence). CDR3 coding DNA: TGTGCCAGCAGCTCGACCACGCGGGGGCTCGGCTATGGCTACACCTTC. This gives the protein CASSSTTRGLGYGYTF.

This clonotype has just a few counts. This chain connects TRBV7-2 to TRBJ1-5, with D possibly TRBD1 on 6 matching bases. Germline loops: CDR1 SGHTA, CDR2 FQGNSA. The V end lost 4 bases, the J end lost 2 bases, and 12 bases lay between the germline ends. The CDR3 has 15 residues. DNA for the CDR3: TGTGCCAGCAGCTCCTCAGGGGCGGGCAATCAGCCCCAGCATTTT. Its translation: CASSSSGAGNQPQHF.

This chain uses TRBV12-3 or TRBV12-4 with TRBJ2-3; perhaps TRBD1 as D (5 bases). The CDR3 consists of 14 residues. V gave up 4 bases and J gave up 7 bases, with 15 bases separating them. The CDR3 DNA is TGTGCCAGCAGTTCTTGGCAGGGTCACCATACGCAGTATTTT. Protein: CASSSWQGHHTQYF.

This clonotype turned up a few times. The chain is built from TRBV24-1 and TRBJ2-5; D ambiguous. The CDR3 contains 12 residues. V dropped 4 bases and J dropped 7 bases, with 9 bases sitting between them. The germline V gene encodes CDR1 KGHDR and CDR2 SFDVKD. In nucleotides, the CDR3 is TGTGCCACCAGTGACCCTTTAGGGACCCAGTACTTC. Translating gives CATSDPLGTQYF.

The J gene is TRBJ2-5, the V gene TRBV5-1, with D uncertain. V lost 4 bases and J lost 5, with 12 bases in between. This CDR3 region has 13 residues. The germline gives CDR1 SGHRS, CDR2 YFSETQ. The CDR3 DNA follows: TGCGCCAGCAGCCCCGTCCTTTCGGAGACCCAGTACTTC. Protein sequence: CASSPVLSETQYF.

The chain uses TRBV27 and TRBJ1-6, with no clear D. Trimming took 5 bases from V and 10 from J, leaving 18 bases between them. The CDR3 has 15 amino acids. CDR1 is MNHEY, CDR2 SMNVEV, per germline (reference sequence). The CDR3 loop is CASSPRRLGPSPLHF. In nucleotides, the CDR3 is TGTGCCAGCAGTCCCCGACGGCTGGGCCCCTCACCCCTCCACTTT.

This sequence joins TRBV20-1 and TRBJ2-5, with 8 nucleotides matching TRBD2. The J call may be mistaken, given a closer DNA end match to TRBJ2-7. Germline V gene data show CDR1 as DFQATT and CDR2 as SNEGSKA (reference sequence). CDR3 length: 14 amino acids. The chain's CDR3 is CSARVAGGTHEQYF. The CDR3 DNA is TGCAGTGCTAGAGTGGCGGGAGGCACCCACGAGCAGTACTTC.

The table lists this clonotype with a few counts. The V gene is TRBV7-8, the J gene TRBJ2-5, with D possibly being TRBD1 or TRBD2 (5 bases each). The J call could be wrong; TRBJ2-7 is a better fit for the DNA end. This CDR3 comprises 17 residues. Germline loops: CDR1 SGHVS, CDR2 FQNEAQ. In DNA, the CDR3 is TGTGCCAGCAGCTTAGACGGGCGCCGGGACGACTCCTACGAGCAGTACTTC. Residues: CASSLDGRRDDSYEQYF.

The chain combines TRBV11-2 with TRBJ2-5; 7 bases line up with TRBD2. V was clipped by 5 bases and J by 7 bases; unmatched bases: 16. Germline V gene sequence: CDR1 SGHAT, CDR2 FQNNGV. The CDR3 has 16 residues. CDR3 sequence: CASSPTGGGGGGTQYF. The CDR3 coding sequence is TGTGCCAGCAGCCCAACGGGAGGCGGGGGAGGTGGGACCCAGTACTTC.

This clonotype has just a few counts. The chain joins TRBV2 to TRBJ1-2, with D tentatively TRBD1 (6 bases). The CDR3 sequence is 13 residues long. Trimming pared 8 bases from V and 5 bases from J, leaving 15 bases between. Germline V gene sequence: CDR1 SNHLY, CDR2 FYNNEI. In nucleotides, the CDR3 is TGTGCCAGCCCCCCTGGTAGGGGGTATGGCTACACCTTC. This gives the protein CASPPGRGYGYTF.

The V and J genes are TRBV6-1 and TRBJ1-1, with D perhaps matching TRBD1 (5 bases). V gave up 5 bases and J gave up 0 bases, with 19 bases separating them. The CDR3 is 17 amino acids. Per germline, CDR1 MNHNS and CDR2 SASEGT. The CDR3 loop reads CASSHARGGFMNTEAFF. Written as DNA, the CDR3 is TGTGCCAGCAGTCACGCCCGGGGGGGTTTCATGAACACTGAAGCTTTCTTT.

There are a few counts of this clonotype. The chain recombines TRBV29-1 with TRBJ2-5, with D perhaps matching TRBD2 (6 bases). Germline values: CDR1 SQVTM, CDR2 ANQGSEA. V was clipped by 6 bases and J by 2 bases, with 7 bases between them. This CDR3 has 11 residues. CDR3 sequence (DNA): TGCAGCGTAGGAGGGCAAGAGACCCAGTACTTC. It translates to CSVGGQETQYF.

V is TRBV12-3 or TRBV12-4 and J is TRBJ1-5; possible D gene TRBD1, 5 bases. The CDR3 contains 12 residues. The V gene lost 6 bases and the J gene lost 5 bases, with 8 bases spanning the gap. CDR3 sequence reads: CASSEGDQPQHF. The CDR3 DNA reads as TGTGCCAGCAGCGAAGGGGATCAGCCCCAGCATTTT.

This clonotype was counted only a few times. The chain employs TRBV7-9 and TRBJ2-7, with a possible D match to TRBD1 (5 bases). CDR1 is SEHNR and CDR2 is FQNEAQ in the germline V gene (reference sequence). Trimming removed 5 bases at V and 2 bases at J, with 16 bases between. The CDR3 covers 15 residues. The CDR3 DNA reads TGTGCCAGCAGCCCGTTCGCCCCAGGGACCTACGAGCAGTACTTC. Translation gives CASSPFAPGTYEQYF. Full variable domain (rest looked up from reference TRBV7-9 and TRBJ2-7): DTGVSQNPRHKITKRGQNVTFRCDPISEHNRLYWYRQTLGQGPEFLTYFQNEAQLEKSRLLSDRFSAERPKGSFSTLEIQRTEQGDSAMYLCASSPFAPGTYEQYFGPGTRLTVT.

The rearrangement joins TRBV29-1 to TRBJ1-2, with D perhaps matching TRBD1 (5 bases). CDR3 length: 17 amino acids. CDR1 and CDR2 from the germline V gene are SQVTM and ANQGSEA. Between the trimmed V and J ends, which lost 6 bases and 2 bases, there was a span of 25 bases. CDR3 sequence: CSVPALDSRTRNYGYTF. CDR3 nucleotide sequence: TGCAGCGTCCCTGCTCTCGACAGCCGTACAAGAAACTATGGCTACACCTTC.

There are a few counts of this clonotype. The J gene is TRBJ2-2, the V gene TRBV27; either TRBD1 or TRBD2 may supply D (5 bases each). Germline CDR1 reads MNHEY; CDR2 reads SMNVEV (reference sequence). CDR3 size: 15 residues. Deletions cut 5 bases from V and 7 bases from J, with 17 bases between. CDR3 coding DNA: TGTGCCAGCAGTCAAGGGACGGGCCGTAGCGGGGAGCTGTTTTTT. This codes for CASSQGTGRSGELFF.